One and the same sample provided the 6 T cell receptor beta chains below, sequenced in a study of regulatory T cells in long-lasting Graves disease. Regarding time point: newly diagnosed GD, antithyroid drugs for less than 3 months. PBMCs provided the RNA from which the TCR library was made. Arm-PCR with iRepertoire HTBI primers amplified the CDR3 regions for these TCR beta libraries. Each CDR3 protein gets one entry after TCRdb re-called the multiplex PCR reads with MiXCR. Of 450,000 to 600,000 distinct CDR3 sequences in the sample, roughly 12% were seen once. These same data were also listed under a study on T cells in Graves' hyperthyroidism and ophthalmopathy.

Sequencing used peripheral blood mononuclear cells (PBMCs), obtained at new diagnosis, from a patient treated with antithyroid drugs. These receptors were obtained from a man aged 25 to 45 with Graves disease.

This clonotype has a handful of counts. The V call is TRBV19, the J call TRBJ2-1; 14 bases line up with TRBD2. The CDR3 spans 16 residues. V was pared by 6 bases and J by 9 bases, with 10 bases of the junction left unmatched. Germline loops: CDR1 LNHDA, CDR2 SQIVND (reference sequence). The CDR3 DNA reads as TGTGCCAGTAGGCCACATCGGGGACTAGCGGGAGCTGAGCAGTTCTTC. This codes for CASRPHRGLAGAEQFF.

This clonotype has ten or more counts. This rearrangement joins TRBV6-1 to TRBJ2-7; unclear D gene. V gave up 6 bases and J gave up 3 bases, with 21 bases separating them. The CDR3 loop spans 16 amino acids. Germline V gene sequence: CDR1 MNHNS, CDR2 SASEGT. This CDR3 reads CASSSALPSYNYEQYF. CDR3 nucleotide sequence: TGTGCCAGCAGCAGTGCTCTTCCGAGTTACAACTACGAGCAGTACTTC.

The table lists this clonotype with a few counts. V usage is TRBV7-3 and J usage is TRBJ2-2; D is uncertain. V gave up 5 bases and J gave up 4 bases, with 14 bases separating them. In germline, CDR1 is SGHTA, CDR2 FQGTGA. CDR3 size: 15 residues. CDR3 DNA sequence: TGTGCCAGCAGCATCCCGCCCCCTCCCACCGGGGAGCTGTTTTTT. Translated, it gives CASSIPPPPTGELFF.

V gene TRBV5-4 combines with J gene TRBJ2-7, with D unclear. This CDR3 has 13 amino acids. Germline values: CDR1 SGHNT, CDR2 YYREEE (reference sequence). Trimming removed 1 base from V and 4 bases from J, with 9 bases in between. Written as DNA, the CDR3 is TGTGCCAGCAGCTTGTCTATAAATTACGAGCAGTACTTC. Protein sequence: CASSLSINYEQYF.

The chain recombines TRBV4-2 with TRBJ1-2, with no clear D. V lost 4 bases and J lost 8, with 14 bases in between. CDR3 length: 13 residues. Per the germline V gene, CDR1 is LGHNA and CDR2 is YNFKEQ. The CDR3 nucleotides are TGTGCCAGCAGCCCGGCATCCCTAAAGGGCTACACCTTC. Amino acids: CASSPASLKGYTF.

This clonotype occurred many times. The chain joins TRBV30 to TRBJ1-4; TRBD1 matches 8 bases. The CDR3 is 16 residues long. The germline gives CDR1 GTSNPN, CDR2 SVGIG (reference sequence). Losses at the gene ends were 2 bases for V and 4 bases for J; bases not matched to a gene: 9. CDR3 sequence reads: CAWSLNRGGDNEKLFF. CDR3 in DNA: TGTGCCTGGAGTCTCAACAGGGGGGGCGATAATGAAAAACTGTTTTTT.